Listed below are T cell receptor beta chains from one sample, sequenced in a study of cytomegalovirus exposure and HLA in healthy donors. Profiled with immunoSEQ multiplex PCR; TCRdb holds only in-frame clones, not every one. The table lists roughly 240,000 clones, approximately 87% of them singletons, with about 2.8% in the top ten. What was sequenced was PBMCs. These receptors were taken from a man in his late teens or twenties in good health and CMV-seronegative. The CDR3 runs from the conserved cysteine through the conserved F or W. D genes are given only for firm matches. Clone size is shown for a subset of rows, as once, few, many or a class of expanded clone.

d_call: TRBD2; clone_size: -; v_call: TRBV5-4; j_call: TRBJ2-3; cdr3_nt: TGTGCCAGCAGTCCGGAGCGCGGGAGGTCAGATACGCAGTATTTT; cdr3_aa: CASSPERGRSDTQYF
d_call: -; clone_size: -; v_call: TRBV7-2; j_call: TRBJ2-7; cdr3_nt: TGTGCCAGCATCAGTATCAACTACGAGCAGTACTTC; cdr3_aa: CASISINYEQYF
d_call: -; clone_size: once; v_call: TRBV27; j_call: TRBJ2-1; cdr3_nt: TGTGCCAGCAGTTTCCCAGGGCCCCTCAATGAGCAGTTCTTC; cdr3_aa: CASSFPGPLNEQFF
d_call: TRBD2; clone_size: -; v_call: TRBV25-1; j_call: TRBJ2-3; cdr3_nt: TGTGCCAGCAGTGATCTTCTAGCGGGATCCACAGATACGCAGTATTTT; cdr3_aa: CASSDLLAGSTDTQYF
d_call: TRBD1; clone_size: few; v_call: TRBV18; j_call: TRBJ1-6; cdr3_nt: TGTGCCAGCTCACCATGGGACAGTAATTCACCCCTCCACTTT; cdr3_aa: CASSPWDSNSPLHF
d_call: TRBD2; clone_size: once; v_call: TRBV11-2; j_call: TRBJ2-1; cdr3_nt: TGTGCCAGCAGCTTAGATCTGATAGCGGGGGGGCGTGAGCAGTTCTTC; cdr3_aa: CASSLDLIAGGREQFF
d_call: -; clone_size: -; v_call: TRBV19; j_call: TRBJ1-5; cdr3_nt: TGTGCCAGTAGTATTTTTGGGGCGCCGGGCAATCAGCCCCAGCATTTT; cdr3_aa: CASSIFGAPGNQPQHF
d_call: -; clone_size: -; v_call: TRBV6-1; j_call: TRBJ2-1; cdr3_nt: TGTGCCAGCCGGTGGGAGGGACAGGAGTTCTTC; cdr3_aa: CASRWEGQEFF
d_call: -; clone_size: -; v_call: TRBV5-1; j_call: TRBJ2-5; cdr3_nt: TGCGCCAGCAGCTTGGATAGGGGAGGAGAGACCCAGTACTTC; cdr3_aa: CASSLDRGGETQYF
d_call: TRBD1; clone_size: -; v_call: TRBV2; j_call: TRBJ1-1; cdr3_nt: TGTGCCAGCAGCGATCCAGGGGGTAATGATGAAGCTTTCTTT; cdr3_aa: CASSDPGGNDEAFF
d_call: -; clone_size: once; v_call: TRBV7-9; j_call: TRBJ2-1; cdr3_nt: TGTGCCAGCAGCGGCCAAGCGGCGTCCTACAATGAGCAGTTCTTC; cdr3_aa: CASSGQAASYNEQFF
d_call: -; clone_size: -; v_call: TRBV10-1; j_call: TRBJ2-7; cdr3_nt: TGCGCCAGCAGAAATCAAACCTACGAGCAGTACTTC; cdr3_aa: CASRNQTYEQYF
d_call: TRBD1; clone_size: -; v_call: TRBV15; j_call: TRBJ1-2; cdr3_nt: TGTGCCACCAGCACTCCAGGACAGGGGAACTATGGCTACACCTTC; cdr3_aa: CATSTPGQGNYGYTF
d_call: -; clone_size: -; v_call: TRBV30; j_call: TRBJ2-7; cdr3_nt: TGTGCCTGGAGTGTATGGGGGGAGGTCGACTTC; cdr3_aa: CAWSVWGEVDF
d_call: -; clone_size: -; v_call: TRBV6-1; j_call: TRBJ2-2; cdr3_nt: TGTGCCAGCAGAAGAACGGACTCTCGCGCCGGGGAGCTGTTTTTT; cdr3_aa: CASRRTDSRAGELFF
d_call: -; clone_size: -; v_call: TRBV7-9; j_call: TRBJ2-7; cdr3_nt: TGTGCCAGCAGCGTCATCCCGGGAGAAGGGCAGTACTTC; cdr3_aa: CASSVIPGEGQYF
d_call: -; clone_size: -; v_call: TRBV7-8; j_call: TRBJ2-3; cdr3_nt: TGTGCCAGCAGCTTACTGGGCAGACCAGATACGCAGTATTTT; cdr3_aa: CASSLLGRPDTQYF
d_call: -; clone_size: -; v_call: TRBV29-1; j_call: TRBJ2-3; cdr3_nt: TGCAGCGCGGGAATAGATACGCAGTATTTT; cdr3_aa: CSAGIDTQYF
d_call: -; clone_size: -; v_call: TRBV9; j_call: TRBJ1-6; cdr3_nt: TGTGCCAGCAGCGTAGGCGGTAATTCACCCCTCCACTTT; cdr3_aa: CASSVGGNSPLHF
d_call: -; clone_size: -; v_call: TRBV18; j_call: TRBJ2-7; cdr3_nt: TGTGCCAGCTCACAACTTTACGAGCAGTACTTC; cdr3_aa: CASSQLYEQYF
d_call: TRBD2; clone_size: -; v_call: TRBV2; j_call: TRBJ2-5; cdr3_nt: TGTGCCAGCAGAGCTAGCGGTTCCGGGACCCAGTACTTC; cdr3_aa: CASRASGSGTQYF
d_call: TRBD2; clone_size: -; v_call: TRBV7-9; j_call: TRBJ2-1; cdr3_nt: TGTGCCAGCAGCCCTCCCGGGACTAGCGGATACAATGAGCAGTTCTTC; cdr3_aa: CASSPPGTSGYNEQFF
d_call: -; clone_size: -; v_call: TRBV15; j_call: TRBJ2-7; cdr3_nt: TGTGCCACCAGCAGAGAACAGGGGGGGTACGAGCAGTACTTC; cdr3_aa: CATSREQGGYEQYF
d_call: TRBD1; clone_size: many; v_call: TRBV2; j_call: TRBJ1-2; cdr3_nt: TGTGCCAGCAGGGGGACAGGGGTTGGCTACACCTTC; cdr3_aa: CASRGTGVGYTF
d_call: TRBD1; clone_size: -; v_call: TRBV18; j_call: TRBJ2-2; cdr3_nt: TGTGCCAGCTCACCGGGACAGCCGAACACCGGGGAGCTGTTTTTT; cdr3_aa: CASSPGQPNTGELFF
d_call: -; clone_size: -; v_call: TRBV28; j_call: TRBJ1-2; cdr3_nt: TGTGCCAGCAGCCTGGAGGGGACCTATGGCTACACCTTC; cdr3_aa: CASSLEGTYGYTF
d_call: -; clone_size: -; v_call: TRBV4-1; j_call: TRBJ1-6; cdr3_nt: TGCGCCAGCAGCCATGAGCCAGGGGACACCGGTTCGCCCCTCCACTTT; cdr3_aa: CASSHEPGDTGSPLHF
d_call: -; clone_size: -; v_call: TRBV25-1; j_call: TRBJ1-1; cdr3_nt: TGTGCCAGCAGTGCCTACTCCGGGAGGGACACTGAAGCTTTCTTT; cdr3_aa: CASSAYSGRDTEAFF
d_call: -; clone_size: few; v_call: TRBV4-3; j_call: TRBJ2-2; cdr3_nt: TGCGCCAGCAGCCAAGATGTGTGGCGGGGGAACACCGGGGAGCTGTTTTTT; cdr3_aa: CASSQDVWRGNTGELFF
d_call: TRBD1; clone_size: few; v_call: TRBV6-1; j_call: TRBJ1-2; cdr3_nt: TGTGCCAGCAGTGAAGCATACAGGGGGTCCTACACCTTC; cdr3_aa: CASSEAYRGSYTF
d_call: -; clone_size: -; v_call: TRBV28; j_call: TRBJ1-2; cdr3_nt: TGTGCCAGCAGCCTTGGCCAGGGGAATGGCTACACCTTC; cdr3_aa: CASSLGQGNGYTF
d_call: TRBD1; clone_size: -; v_call: TRBV19; j_call: TRBJ2-7; cdr3_nt: TGTGCCAGTAGTCCTCCGACAGGGAACGAGCAGTACTTC; cdr3_aa: CASSPPTGNEQYF
d_call: -; clone_size: -; v_call: TRBV5-5; j_call: TRBJ2-7; cdr3_nt: TGTGCCAGCAGTACGAGGCAGCCGCGGGAGCAGTACTTC; cdr3_aa: CASSTRQPREQYF
d_call: TRBD1; clone_size: -; v_call: TRBV30; j_call: TRBJ1-1; cdr3_nt: TGTGCCTGGAGTTCGGGGGACAGAGAAGCTTTCTTT; cdr3_aa: CAWSSGDREAFF
d_call: TRBD1; clone_size: -; v_call: TRBV7-9; j_call: TRBJ1-1; cdr3_nt: TGTGCCAGCAGTCGTAGGCAGGGGGTGAACACTGAAGCTTTCTTT; cdr3_aa: CASSRRQGVNTEAFF
d_call: TRBD1; clone_size: -; v_call: TRBV11-2; j_call: TRBJ1-1; cdr3_nt: TGTGCCAGCAGCTTAGGGACAGGCAAGGCTTTCTTT; cdr3_aa: CASSLGTGKAFF
d_call: -; clone_size: -; v_call: TRBV28; j_call: TRBJ2-5; cdr3_nt: TGTGCCAGCAGTTTAGACTCCAACCAAGAGACCCAGTACTTC; cdr3_aa: CASSLDSNQETQYF
d_call: -; clone_size: once; v_call: TRBV7-9; j_call: TRBJ1-5; cdr3_nt: TGTGCCAGCAGCTTAGGGGCTCAGCCCCAGCATTTT; cdr3_aa: CASSLGAQPQHF
d_call: TRBD1; clone_size: -; v_call: TRBV5-1; j_call: TRBJ1-1; cdr3_nt: TGCGCCAGCAGCCAGACAGGGGGTGGGTTGACTGAAGCTTTCTTT; cdr3_aa: CASSQTGGGLTEAFF
d_call: -; clone_size: -; v_call: TRBV7-8; j_call: TRBJ1-3; cdr3_nt: TGTGCCAGCAGCTTAACTTCGGACAGATTATTTTACTCTGGAAACACCATATATTTT; cdr3_aa: CASSLTSDRLFYSGNTIYF
d_call: -; clone_size: -; v_call: TRBV9; j_call: TRBJ1-1; cdr3_nt: TGTGCCAGCAGCGCCCAGACGGGGGGGACGGGCGCTTTCTTT; cdr3_aa: CASSAQTGGTGAFF
d_call: TRBD1; clone_size: -; v_call: TRBV19; j_call: TRBJ1-2; cdr3_nt: TGTGCCAGTATCGACAGGGGGTACTATGGCTACACCTTC; cdr3_aa: CASIDRGYYGYTF
d_call: TRBD1; clone_size: few; v_call: TRBV9; j_call: TRBJ2-5; cdr3_nt: TGTGCCAGCAGCGCCCGACAGGGGGCGTGGGAGACCCAGTACTTC; cdr3_aa: CASSARQGAWETQYF
d_call: TRBD1; clone_size: -; v_call: TRBV27; j_call: TRBJ2-2; cdr3_nt: TGTGCCAGCAGTTTCCCGACAGGGGAGGTCATCGGGGAGCTGTTTTTT; cdr3_aa: CASSFPTGEVIGELFF